This record covers a single TCR beta chain. Its antigen remains unidentified. Healthy individuals who donated bone marrow served as the donors. Although they were nominally healthy when sampled, donors likely had unrecorded immune exposures. PCR employed 60 Vbeta and 13 Jbeta primers. The protocol was immunoSEQ multiplex PCR, while the TCRdb copy is restricted to in-frame clones and leaves out a portion. The table has more than 85,000 clones, 69% seen once; the top ten hold roughly 5.9%. These data are taken from a study of cytomegalovirus exposure and HLA in healthy donors. Trimming took off 3 bases at V and 5 bases at J, with 5 bases between the two ends. Germline CDR1 and CDR2: GTSNPN and SVGIG (reference sequence). The CDR3 contains 11 residues. Overall study findings and caveats: A few chains tied to CMV proved CMV antigen-specific in vitro.

The TCR originated in a woman between 70 and 85 years old in good health and CMV-seropositive. The sequenced sample was PBMCs. The chain recombines TRBV30 with TRBJ1-3; D not certain. In nucleotides, the CDR3 is TGTGCCTGGAGCTTTCGAAACACCATATATTTT. Amino acids: CAWSFRNTIYF. The full variable domain, completed using reference TRBV30 and TRBJ1-3, is SQTIHQWPATLVQPVGSPLSLECTVEGTSNPNLYWYRQAAGRGLQLLFYSVGIGQISSEVPQNLSASRPQDRQFILSSKKLLLSDSGFYLCAWSFRNTIYFGEGSWLTVV.